This note documents a single T cell receptor beta chain sequence. Its antigen has not been determined. No quality values exist for individual bases; no much larger clone is one base distant. This record comes from a study of response to subunit inactivated influenza vaccine (dated by TCRdb to 2017 to 2018). Background for the entire study: Deep quantitative profiling of the T cell receptor repertoire was used in the study to follow responses to a trivalent subunit inactivated influenza vaccine.

Study-level results and caveats: The authors suggested that each seasonal influenza vaccination may recruit only a limited number of new T cells.

Libraries were constructed by RT-PCR. Sequencing was carried out with an Illumina HiSeq 2500. The public reads were reprocessed in TCRdb via fastp at Q25 and MiXCR, keeping in-frame beta chains. Every entry covers one CDR3 protein and lists the most common genes and DNA from its rows. For this sample there are about 570,000 distinct CDR3 sequences; 11% appear just once. The top ten constitute 9.5% to 11% of the sample. The sample was also linked to a second study, of T cells expressing NK-cell markers. The second paper further reports: 5'RACE template switching, by which a universal primer site and unique molecular identifiers were added, was used to make TCR beta cDNA libraries. In sorted CD3+CD56+NKG2C+, CD3+CD56+NKG2C- and CD3+CD56-NKG2C+ T-cell subsets from 7 to 9 donors, TCR beta-chain repertoires were profiled. Seven of the eight sequenced donors were HCMV-seropositive and one was HCMV-seronegative. To restrict sorting to alphabetaTCR-expressing T cells, an anti-gammadeltaTCR antibody was added in several experiments. In six donors, the dominant CD3+CD56+NKG2C+ clonotypes were among the top 10 CD8+ clonotypes and accounted for about 1.0-7.0% of CD8+ T cells. Those dominant clonotypes were again the most abundant among CD3+CD56-NKG2C+ cells in a handful of donors, at roughly 28.3-60.1%. Whether the expanded NKG2C-expressing T cell clones were specific for HCMV antigens remained unclear. The eight sequenced donors were randomly selected healthy volunteers, three men and five women. HCMV-specific IgG was detected in serum with a commercial ELISA kit to determine HCMV serostatus. Peripheral blood mononuclear cells were isolated from blood by Ficoll density gradient centrifugation. For more than five donors, bulk peripheral blood T-cell repertoires were also sequenced from unsorted PBMC. cDNA synthesis was primed from the TCR beta constant segment and was followed by two successive PCR amplification steps. Illumina HiSeq 2000/2500, MiSeq or NextSeq was used to sequence libraries as 2 x 150 bp reads. MIGEC handled demultiplexing of the reads and grouping by UMI, while MiTCR was used to assemble and quantify clonotypes. To remove erroneous sequences, TCR cDNA sequences were retained only when supported by two or more reads. The tcR package was used for downstream repertoire analysis, and clonotypes were matched across fractions by CDR3 nucleotide sequence plus V segment. Antigen specificity was annotated against VDJdb with VDJmatch, allowing one amino acid substitution in CDR3.

The TCR sequence derives from a man aged 50 to 59 who received an inactivated influenza vaccine. Donor details come from another sample of the same person, matched by shared clones. Sequencing used PBMCs from blood, obtained on the day of vaccination.

The CDR3 corresponds to CASSQEADYEQYF. DNA sequence: TGTGCCAGCAGCCAAGAAGCAGACTACGAGCAGTACTTC. Recombination linked TRBV4-2 to TRBJ2-7; the D gene cannot be resolved reliably. V is pared back by 0 bases and J by 3 bases, with 6 bases lying between the germline termini. The CDR3 sequence holds 13 residues, the cysteine and phenylalanine included. This entry keeps only the CDR3 DNA: 39 bases, framed from base 1. Reading the germline V gene gives CDR1 LGHNA and CDR2 YNFKEQ.